This TCR beta chain appears in the sequencing data of a study of cytomegalovirus exposure and HLA in healthy donors. Study-wide background: Ancestry clustering placed around four fifths of a few hundred genotyped donors in the Caucasian-associated cluster.

The primer mix had 60 Vbeta and 13 Jbeta primers. The table came from immunoSEQ multiplex PCR; TCRdb's copy has only in-frame clones and leaves some out. The sample lists 100,000 to 150,000 clones, under 90% occurring once. The sample consisted of PBMCs. This receptor was taken from a man between 18 and 29 years old in good health and CMV-seronegative.

The CDR3 sequence is CASNSFSNQPQHF. CDR3 nucleotide sequence: TGTGCCAGCAACAGTTTTAGCAATCAGCCCCAGCATTTT. V is TRBV2 and J is TRBJ1-5; D remains unclear. Trimming removed 7 bases at V and 0 bases at J, with 7 bases between. CDR3 length: 13 amino acids. Looked up from germline, CDR1 is SNHLY and CDR2 is FYNNEI.